Here is one T cell receptor (beta chain) with its context. V was pared by 2 bases and J by 5 bases, with 12 bases between. This CDR3 has 15 residues. Germline values: CDR1 SGHAT, CDR2 FQNNGV. This sample is part of a study of blood T cell repertoires in COVID-19. Study information: In each case, the material was cDNA or gDNA derived from T cells, B-cell-depleted T cells, or PBMCs.

Repertoires were generated with immunoSEQ multiplex PCR, while TCRdb's copy carries only in-frame clones and drops some. Among about 58,000 clones listed, over 70% were seen once. The sample taken for sequencing was peripheral blood. The chain carries TRBV11-2 and TRBJ1-4, with D maybe TRBD1 (6 bases). The clonotype was recovered from a human donor in a cohort sampled during active COVID-19. This chain's CDR3 is CASSLSGGPNEKLFF. As DNA, the CDR3 is TGTGCCAGCAGCTTATCGGGGGGCCCAAATGAAAAACTGTTTTTT.